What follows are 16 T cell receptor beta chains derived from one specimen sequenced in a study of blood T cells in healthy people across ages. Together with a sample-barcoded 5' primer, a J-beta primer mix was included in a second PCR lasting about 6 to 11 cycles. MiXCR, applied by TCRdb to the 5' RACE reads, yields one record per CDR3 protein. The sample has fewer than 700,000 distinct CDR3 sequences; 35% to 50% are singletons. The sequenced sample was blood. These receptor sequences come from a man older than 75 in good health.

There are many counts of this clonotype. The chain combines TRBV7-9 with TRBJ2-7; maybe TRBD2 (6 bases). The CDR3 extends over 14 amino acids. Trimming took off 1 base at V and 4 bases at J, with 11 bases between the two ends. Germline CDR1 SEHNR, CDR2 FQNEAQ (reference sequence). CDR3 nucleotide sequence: TGTGCCAGCAGCTTAGGGGGAGGAACTTACGAGCAGTACTTC. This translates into CASSLGGGTYEQYF.

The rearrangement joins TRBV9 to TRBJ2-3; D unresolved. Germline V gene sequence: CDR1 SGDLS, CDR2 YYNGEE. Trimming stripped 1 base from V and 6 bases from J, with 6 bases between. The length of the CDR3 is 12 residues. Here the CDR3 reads CASSVMFDTQYF. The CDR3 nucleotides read TGTGCCAGCAGCGTAATGTTCGATACGCAGTATTTT.

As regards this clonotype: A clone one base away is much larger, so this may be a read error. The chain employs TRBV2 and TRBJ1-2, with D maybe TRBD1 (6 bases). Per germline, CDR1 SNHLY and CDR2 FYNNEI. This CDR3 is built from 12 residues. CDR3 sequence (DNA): TGTGTCAGCAGGAGGACAGTGGATGGCTACACCTTC. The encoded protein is CVSRRTVDGYTF. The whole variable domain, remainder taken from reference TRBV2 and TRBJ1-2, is EPEVTQTPSHQVTQMGQEVILRCVPISNHLYFYWYRQILGQKVEFLVSFYNNEISEKSEIFDDQFSVERPDGSNFTLKIRSTKLEDSAMYFCVSRRTVDGYTFGSGTRLTVV.

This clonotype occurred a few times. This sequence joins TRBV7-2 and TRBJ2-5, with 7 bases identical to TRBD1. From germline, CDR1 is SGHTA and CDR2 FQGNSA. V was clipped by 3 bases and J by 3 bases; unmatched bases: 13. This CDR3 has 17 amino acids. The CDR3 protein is CASSFPADDRDKETQYF. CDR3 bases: TGTGCCAGCAGCTTTCCCGCCGACGACAGGGACAAAGAGACCCAGTACTTC.

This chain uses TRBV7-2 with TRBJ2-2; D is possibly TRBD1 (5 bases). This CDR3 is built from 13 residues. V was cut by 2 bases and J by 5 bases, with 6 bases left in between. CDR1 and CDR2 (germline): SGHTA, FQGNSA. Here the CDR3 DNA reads TGTGCCAGCAGCTTACGGACAACCGGGGAGCTGTTTTTT. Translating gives CASSLRTTGELFF.

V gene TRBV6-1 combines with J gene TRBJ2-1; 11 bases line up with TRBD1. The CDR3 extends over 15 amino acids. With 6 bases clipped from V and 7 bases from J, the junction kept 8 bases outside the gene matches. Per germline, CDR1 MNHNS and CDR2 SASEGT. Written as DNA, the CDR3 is TGTGCCAGCAGCCCCTGGACAGGGGGCTCGAATGAGCAGTTCTTC. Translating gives CASSPWTGGSNEQFF.

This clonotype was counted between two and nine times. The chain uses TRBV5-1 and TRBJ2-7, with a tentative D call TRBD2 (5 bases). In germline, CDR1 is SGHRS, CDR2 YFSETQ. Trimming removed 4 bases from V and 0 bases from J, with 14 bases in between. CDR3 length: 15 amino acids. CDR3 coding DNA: TGCGCCAGCAGCCCCGGACTGACCGCCTCCTACGAGCAGTACTTC. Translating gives CASSPGLTASYEQYF.

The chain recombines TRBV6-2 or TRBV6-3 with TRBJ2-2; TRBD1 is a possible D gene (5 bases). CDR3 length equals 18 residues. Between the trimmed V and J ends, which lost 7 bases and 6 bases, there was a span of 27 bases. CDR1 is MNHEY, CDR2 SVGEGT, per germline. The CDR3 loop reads CASMRFRGSQVYAGELFF. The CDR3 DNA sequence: TGTGCCAGCATGCGTTTTAGGGGCTCGCAGGTTTACGCCGGGGAGCTGTTTTTT.

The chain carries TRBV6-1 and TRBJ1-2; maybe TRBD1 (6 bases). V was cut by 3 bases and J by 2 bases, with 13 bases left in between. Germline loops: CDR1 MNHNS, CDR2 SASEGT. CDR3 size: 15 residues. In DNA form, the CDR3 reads TGTGCCAGCAGTGACCAAGACAGGCCAAACTATGGCTACACCTTC. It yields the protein CASSDQDRPNYGYTF.

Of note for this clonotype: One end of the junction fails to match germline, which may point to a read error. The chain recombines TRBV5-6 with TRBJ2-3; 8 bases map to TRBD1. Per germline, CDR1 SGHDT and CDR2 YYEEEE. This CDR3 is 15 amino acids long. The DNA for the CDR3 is TGTGCCGGCAGCTTTGCGGGACAGGGCACAGATACGCAGTATTTT. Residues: CAGSFAGQGTDTQYF.

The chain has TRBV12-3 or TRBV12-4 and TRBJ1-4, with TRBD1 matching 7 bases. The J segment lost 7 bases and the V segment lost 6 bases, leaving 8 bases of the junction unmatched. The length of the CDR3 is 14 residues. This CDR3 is CASRQTGEIEKLFF. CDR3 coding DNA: TGTGCCAGCAGACAAACAGGGGAGATTGAAAAACTGTTTTTT.

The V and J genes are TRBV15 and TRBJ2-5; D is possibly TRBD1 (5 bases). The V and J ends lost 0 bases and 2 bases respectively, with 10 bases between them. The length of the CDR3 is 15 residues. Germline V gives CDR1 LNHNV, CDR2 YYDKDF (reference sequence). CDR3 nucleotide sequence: TGTGCCACCAGCAGAGACCTGGGGCAGCAAGAGACCCAGTACTTC. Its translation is CATSRDLGQQETQYF. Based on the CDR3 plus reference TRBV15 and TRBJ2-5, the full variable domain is DAMVIQNPRYQVTQFGKPVTLSCSQTLNHNVMYWYQQKSSQAPKLLFHYYDKDFNNEADTPDNFQSRRPNTSFCFLDIRSPGLGDTAMYLCATSRDLGQQETQYFGPGTRLLVL.

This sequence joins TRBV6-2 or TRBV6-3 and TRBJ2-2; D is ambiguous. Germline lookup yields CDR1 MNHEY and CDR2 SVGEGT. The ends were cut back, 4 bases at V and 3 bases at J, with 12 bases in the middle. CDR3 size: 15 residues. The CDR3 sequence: CASSSRSEYTGELFF. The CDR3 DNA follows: TGTGCCAGCAGTTCGAGAAGCGAATACACCGGGGAGCTGTTTTTT.

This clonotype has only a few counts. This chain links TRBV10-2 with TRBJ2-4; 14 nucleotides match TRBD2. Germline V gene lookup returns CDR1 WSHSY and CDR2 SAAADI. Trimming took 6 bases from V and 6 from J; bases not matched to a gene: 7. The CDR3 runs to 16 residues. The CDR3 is CASRTSGGGIGNIQYF. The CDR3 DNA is TGCGCCAGCAGGACTAGCGGGGGGGGGATTGGAAACATTCAGTACTTC.

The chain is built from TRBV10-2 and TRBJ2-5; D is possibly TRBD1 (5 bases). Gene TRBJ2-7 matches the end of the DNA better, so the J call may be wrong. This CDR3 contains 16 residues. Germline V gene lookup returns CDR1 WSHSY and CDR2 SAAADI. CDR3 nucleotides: TGCGCCAGCAGTGAGTCTGGGGCAGGCACACCCTACGAGCAGTACTTC. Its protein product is CASSESGAGTPYEQYF.

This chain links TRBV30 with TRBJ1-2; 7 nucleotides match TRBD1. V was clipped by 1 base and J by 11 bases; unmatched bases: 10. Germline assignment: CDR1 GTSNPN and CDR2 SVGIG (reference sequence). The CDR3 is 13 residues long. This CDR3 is CAWSADRAHEYTF. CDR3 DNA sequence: TGTGCCTGGAGTGCCGACAGGGCCCATGAATACACCTTC.